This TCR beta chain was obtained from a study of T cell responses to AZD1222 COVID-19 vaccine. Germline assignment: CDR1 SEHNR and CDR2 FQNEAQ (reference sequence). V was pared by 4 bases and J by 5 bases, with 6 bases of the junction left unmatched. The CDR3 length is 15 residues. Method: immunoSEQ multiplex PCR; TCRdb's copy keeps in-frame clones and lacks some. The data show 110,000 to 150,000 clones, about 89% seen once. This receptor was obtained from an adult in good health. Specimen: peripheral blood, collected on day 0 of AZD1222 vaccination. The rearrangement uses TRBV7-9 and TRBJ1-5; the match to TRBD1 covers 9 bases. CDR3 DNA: TGTGCCAGCAGCTCAGGGACAGGGAGAGATCAGCCCCAGCATTTT. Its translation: CASSSGTGRDQPQHF.